This T cell receptor beta chain was recovered during a study of patients and donors after allogeneic stem cell transplantation. Using its own MiXCR run on the RT-PCR reads, TCRdb lists one record per CDR3 protein. The table has fewer than 25,000 distinct CDR3 sequences, approximately 4.4% seen once; the top ten hold around 42%. The CDR3 covers 13 residues. The germline V gene has CDR1 SEHNR and CDR2 FQNEAQ (reference sequence). Trimming took off 10 bases at V and 0 bases at J, with 9 bases between the two ends. The sequence was obtained from a human donor who was either an allogeneic HSCT recipient or a stem cell or donor lymphocyte infusion donor (not recorded which). It is not recorded whose cells these are; they may come from a transplant donor. The specimen was blood, either unsorted or a sorted T cell fraction (not recorded which). The chain carries TRBV7-9 and TRBJ2-2; TRBD1 might be the D (5 bases). The CDR3 reads CATRTSNTGELFF. CDR3 nucleotides: TGTGCCACCCGGACATCGAACACCGGGGAGCTGTTTTTT.